This T cell receptor (beta chain) was documented in a study of human T cells and chemical hapten exposure. General observations from the study: TCRs exceeding a frequency of 1 in 1000 stayed unchanged under DPC sensitization.

This clonotype was picked up many times. Its antigen is undetermined. Time point denoted: patch test 2, 6 weeks after DPC sensitization. Treatment denoted: therapeutic diphenylcyclopropenone sensitization with weekly scalp DPC. TCRdb ran MiXCR on the RACE reads and lists one entry per CDR3 protein. The sample includes about 78,000 distinct CDR3 sequences, 8.5% to 9% of them seen just once. Germline values: CDR1 ENHRY, CDR2 SYGVKD. V lost 9 bases and J lost 5, with 11 bases in between. This CDR3 is 11 amino acids long. The sequence came from a woman between 50 and 59 years old with alopecia areata. Some clones in this sample may be carry-over from other donors' samples. The V call is TRBV10-3, the J call TRBJ2-7; TRBD2 might be the D (6 bases). This specimen consisted of whole blood, obtained in connection with sensitization to the hapten diphenylcyclopropenone (DPC). DNA for the CDR3: TGTGCCATTCTTGGGGGGAACGAGCAGTACTTC. Translated, it gives CAILGGNEQYF.